These 10 T cell receptor beta chains were sequenced from one sample in a study of T cell clonotyping in hematopoietic cell transplantation. TCRdb keeps only in-frame clones here, not all; method: immunoSEQ multiplex PCR. The repertoire has tens of thousands of clones, about 96% of them found once; the top ten carry approximately 1.8%. Specified time point: recipient sample about 28 days before transplant, after cytoreduction. This material consisted of peripheral blood mononuclear cells, taken before stem cell transplant. The origin of the receptors is a woman aged 50 to 65 with acute myeloid leukemia. Some clones in this sample may be carry-over from other donors' samples.

This chain uses TRBV6-4 with TRBJ2-1, with 9 bases fitting TRBD2. V gave up 0 bases and J gave up 3 bases; unmatched junction bases: 0. The germline V gene encodes CDR1 MRHNA and CDR2 SNTAGT. The length of the CDR3 is 15 residues. CDR3 amino acids: CASSDSSGSYNEQFF. CDR3 DNA: TGTGCCAGCAGTGACTCTAGCGGGAGCTACAATGAGCAGTTCTTC.

The chain couples TRBV19 to TRBJ2-1; TRBD1 matches 7 bases. The CDR3 has 15 amino acids. The V and J ends lost 4 bases and 2 bases, in that order; junction bases with no gene match: 5. Germline CDR1 is LNHDA and CDR2 is SQIVND (reference sequence). In DNA, the CDR3 is TGTGCCAGTAGTACCCGGGACAGTGCCTACAATGAGCAGTTCTTC. Its protein is CASSTRDSAYNEQFF.

This chain links TRBV11-2 with TRBJ1-1; D is ambiguous. CDR3 length: 11 residues. V lost 3 bases and J lost 4, with 3 bases in between. CDR1 is SGHAT, CDR2 FQNNGV, per germline. The CDR3 region is CASSLVTEAFF. As DNA, the CDR3 is TGTGCCAGCAGCTTGGTCACTGAAGCTTTCTTT.

This chain links TRBV29-1 with TRBJ1-4; D is undetermined. The CDR3 is 14 amino acids. The V end was cut by 0 bases, the J end by 2 bases, with 7 bases between. Germline V lookup: CDR1 SQVTM, CDR2 ANQGSEA. In DNA, the CDR3 is TGCAGCGTTGAAGATGTGGGGACTAATGAAAAACTGTTTTTT. This gives the protein CSVEDVGTNEKLFF.

The CDR3 DNA reads TGTGCCAGCAGGGCGACGGGCTCCTACAATGAGCAGTTCTTC. It is translated as CASRATGSYNEQFF. The chain is built from TRBV2 and TRBJ2-1; no firm D call. The CDR3 is 14 residues long. Trimming removed 6 bases from V and 0 bases from J, with 9 bases in between. Germline V CDR1 and CDR2: SNHLY, FYNNEI. The full variable domain, completed using reference TRBV2 and TRBJ2-1, is EPEVTQTPSHQVTQMGQEVILRCVPISNHLYFYWYRQILGQKVEFLVSFYNNEISEKSEIFDDQFSVERPDGSNFTLKIRSTKLEDSAMYFCASRATGSYNEQFFGPGTRLTVL.

The chain recombines TRBV5-1 with TRBJ1-2, with 8 bases matching TRBD1. Germline V CDR1 and CDR2: SGHRS, YFSETQ. The V and J ends lost 2 bases and 6 bases, in that order; junction bases with no gene match: 6. The CDR3 extends over 14 amino acids. The CDR3 is CASSFQGAGDGYTF. CDR3 sequence (DNA): TGCGCCAGCAGCTTCCAGGGGGCCGGCGATGGCTACACCTTC.

This chain joins TRBV30 and TRBJ1-3; unclear D gene. Trimming took 0 bases from V and 0 from J, leaving 9 bases between them. There are 15 residues in the CDR3. From germline, CDR1 is GTSNPN and CDR2 SVGIG (reference sequence). CDR3 in amino acids: CAWSVGLISGNTIYF. Written as DNA, the CDR3 is TGTGCCTGGAGTGTCGGGCTCATCTCTGGAAACACCATATATTTT.

The chain joins TRBV19 to TRBJ1-6; D gene unclear. This CDR3 is built from 15 residues. CDR1 is LNHDA, CDR2 SQIVND, per germline (reference sequence). V was pared by 3 bases and J by 0 bases, with 6 bases between. DNA of the CDR3: TGTGCCAGTAGTATGTGGAGCTCCTATAATTCACCCCTCCACTTT. This translates into CASSMWSSYNSPLHF.

V usage is TRBV6-5 and J usage is TRBJ2-2; D call uncertain. CDR1 MNHEY and CDR2 SVGAGI come from the germline V gene. V shed 6 bases and J shed 3 bases, with 11 bases lying between them. This CDR3 has 14 residues. The CDR3 DNA is TGTGCCAGCAGCTTCGACCCATACACCGGGGAGCTGTTTTTT. This translates into CASSFDPYTGELFF.

The count of this clone is one. The rearrangement links TRBV11-3 to TRBJ2-3; 14 bases are shared with TRBD2. The CDR3 covers 17 residues. In germline, CDR1 is SGHNT, CDR2 YENEEA. Germline trimming cut 3 bases from V and 0 bases from J; bases unmatched to any gene: 2. The CDR3: CASSLGLAGDSTDTQYF. CDR3 bases: TGTGCCAGCAGCTTGGGACTAGCGGGGGATAGCACAGATACGCAGTATTTT.